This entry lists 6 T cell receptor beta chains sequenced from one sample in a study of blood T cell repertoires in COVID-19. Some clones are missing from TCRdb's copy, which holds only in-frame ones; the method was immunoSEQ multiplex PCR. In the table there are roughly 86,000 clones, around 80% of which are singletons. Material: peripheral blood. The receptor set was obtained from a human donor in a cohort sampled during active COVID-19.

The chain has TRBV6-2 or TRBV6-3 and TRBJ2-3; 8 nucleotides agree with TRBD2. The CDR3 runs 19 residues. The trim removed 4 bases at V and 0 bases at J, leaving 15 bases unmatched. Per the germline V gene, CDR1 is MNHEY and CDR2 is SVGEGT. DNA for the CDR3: TGTGCCAGCAGTTTTGGGGGCGGGGGGAGGCTTTCTAGCACAGATACGCAGTATTTT. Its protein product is CASSFGGGGRLSSTDTQYF.

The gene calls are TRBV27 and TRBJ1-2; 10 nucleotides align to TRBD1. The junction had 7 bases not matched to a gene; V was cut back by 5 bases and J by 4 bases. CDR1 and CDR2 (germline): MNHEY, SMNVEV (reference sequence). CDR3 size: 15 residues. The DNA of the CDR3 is TGTGCCAGCAGTAAGCCGGGACAGGGGAGCTATGGCTACACCTTC. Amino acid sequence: CASSKPGQGSYGYTF.

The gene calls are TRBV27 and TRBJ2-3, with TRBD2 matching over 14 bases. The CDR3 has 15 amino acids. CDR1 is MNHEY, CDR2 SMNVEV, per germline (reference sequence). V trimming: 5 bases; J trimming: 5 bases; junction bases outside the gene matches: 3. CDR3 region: CASSPGTSGGDTQYF. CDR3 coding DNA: TGTGCCAGCAGTCCCGGGACTAGCGGGGGAGATACGCAGTATTTT.

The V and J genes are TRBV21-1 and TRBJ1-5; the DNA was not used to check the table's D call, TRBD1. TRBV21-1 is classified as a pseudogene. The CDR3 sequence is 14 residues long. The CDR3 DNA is TGTGCCAGCAGCAAGGGGGACAGGGGTCAGCCCCAGCATTTT. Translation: CASSKGDRGQPQHF.

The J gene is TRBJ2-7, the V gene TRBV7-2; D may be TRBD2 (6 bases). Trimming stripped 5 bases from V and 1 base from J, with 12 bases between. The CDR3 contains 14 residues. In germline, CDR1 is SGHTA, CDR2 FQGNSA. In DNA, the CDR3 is TGTGCCAGCAGCGCGGGACTCAGATCCTACGAGCAGTACTTC. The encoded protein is CASSAGLRSYEQYF.

CDR3 in amino acids: CAIWDRADTQYF. CDR3 nucleotides: TGTGCCATCTGGGACAGGGCAGATACGCAGTATTTT. The chain employs TRBV10-3 and TRBJ2-3; 9 nucleotides match TRBD1. The germline V gene encodes CDR1 ENHRY and CDR2 SYGVKD. The CDR3 loop spans 12 amino acids. V lost 8 bases to trimming and J lost 4 bases; unmatched junction nucleotides: 1.